The following is a TCR beta chain sequence with its context. The sample belongs to a study of blood T cell repertoires in COVID-19. Original data processing: The assay estimated nucleated cells by amplifying reference gene primers. Produced via immunoSEQ multiplex PCR; TCRdb's table is partial and in-frame only. V and J calls and clone size are given by that table; D and trimming were obtained from the DNA. The sample holds about 220,000 clones, 80% to 90% seen once. Participants were aged about 18 to 89 years, lived in 20 to 25 US areas, and enrolled virtually. This CDR3 is 15 amino acids long. CDR1 and CDR2 (germline): MDHEN, SYDVKM. J was trimmed by 5 bases and V by 6 bases; bases with no gene match: 10.

The sample consisted of PBMCs or T cells enriched from blood (not recorded which). The source is a woman between 18 and 29 years old in a cohort exposed to, infected with or recovered from COVID-19 (not recorded which). This chain joins TRBV28 and TRBJ2-5; 9 bases map to TRBD1. This chain's CDR3 is CASRTHRGLGETQYF. The CDR3 nucleotides are TGTGCCAGCAGGACCCACAGGGGGCTGGGGGAGACCCAGTACTTC.